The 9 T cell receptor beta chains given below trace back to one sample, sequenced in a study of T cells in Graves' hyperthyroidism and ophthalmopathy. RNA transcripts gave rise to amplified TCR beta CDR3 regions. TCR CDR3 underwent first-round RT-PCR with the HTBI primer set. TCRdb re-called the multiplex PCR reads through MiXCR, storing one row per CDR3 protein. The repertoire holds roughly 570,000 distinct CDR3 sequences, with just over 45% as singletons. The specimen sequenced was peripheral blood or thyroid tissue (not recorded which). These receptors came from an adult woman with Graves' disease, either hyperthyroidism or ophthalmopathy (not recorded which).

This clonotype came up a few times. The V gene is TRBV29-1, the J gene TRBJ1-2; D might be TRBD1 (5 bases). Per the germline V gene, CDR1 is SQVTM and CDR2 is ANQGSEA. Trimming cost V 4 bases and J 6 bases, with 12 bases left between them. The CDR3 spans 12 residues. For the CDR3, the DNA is TGCAGCGTTGTGAGTGGGGCTAATGGCTACACCTTC. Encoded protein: CSVVSGANGYTF.

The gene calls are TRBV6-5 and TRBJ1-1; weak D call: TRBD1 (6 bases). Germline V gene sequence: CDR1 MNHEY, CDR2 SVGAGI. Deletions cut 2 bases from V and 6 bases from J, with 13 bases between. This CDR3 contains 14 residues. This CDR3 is CASSYAAAGAEAFF. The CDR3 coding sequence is TGTGCCAGCAGTTACGCGGCGGCAGGGGCTGAAGCTTTCTTT.

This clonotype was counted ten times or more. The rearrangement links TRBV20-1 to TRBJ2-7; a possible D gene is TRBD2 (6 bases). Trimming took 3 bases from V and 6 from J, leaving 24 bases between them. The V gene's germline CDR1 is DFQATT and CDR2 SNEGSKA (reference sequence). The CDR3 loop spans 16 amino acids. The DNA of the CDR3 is TGCAGTGCTAGTGGCCTCCTCGGGGGTAAGTTCCTCGAGCAGTACTTC. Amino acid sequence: CSASGLLGGKFLEQYF.

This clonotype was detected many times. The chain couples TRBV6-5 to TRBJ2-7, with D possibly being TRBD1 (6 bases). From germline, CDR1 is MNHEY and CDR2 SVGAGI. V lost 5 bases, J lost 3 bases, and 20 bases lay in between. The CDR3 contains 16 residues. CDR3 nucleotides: TGTGCCAGCAGTCTAAATGAACGACAGGAGATCTACGAGCAGTACTTC. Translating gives CASSLNERQEIYEQYF.

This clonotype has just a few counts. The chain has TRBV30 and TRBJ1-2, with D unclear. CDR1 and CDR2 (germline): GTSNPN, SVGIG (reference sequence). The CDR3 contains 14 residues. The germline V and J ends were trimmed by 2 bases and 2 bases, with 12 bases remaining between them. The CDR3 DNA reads TGTGCCTGGAGTATCCAGGACGGGAACTATGGCTACACCTTC. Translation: CAWSIQDGNYGYTF.

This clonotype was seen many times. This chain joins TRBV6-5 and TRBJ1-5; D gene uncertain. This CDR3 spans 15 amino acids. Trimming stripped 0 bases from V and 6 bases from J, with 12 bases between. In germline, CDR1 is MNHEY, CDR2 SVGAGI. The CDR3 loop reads CASSYSGDPPQPQHF. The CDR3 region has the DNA TGTGCCAGCAGTTACTCTGGGGATCCCCCTCAGCCCCAGCATTTT.

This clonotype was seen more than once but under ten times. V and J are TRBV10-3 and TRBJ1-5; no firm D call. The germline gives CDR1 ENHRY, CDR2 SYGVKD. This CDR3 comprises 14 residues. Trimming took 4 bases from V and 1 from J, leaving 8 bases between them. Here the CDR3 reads CAISGPGSNQPQHF. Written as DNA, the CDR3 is TGTGCCATCAGTGGGCCGGGGAGCAATCAGCCCCAGCATTTT.

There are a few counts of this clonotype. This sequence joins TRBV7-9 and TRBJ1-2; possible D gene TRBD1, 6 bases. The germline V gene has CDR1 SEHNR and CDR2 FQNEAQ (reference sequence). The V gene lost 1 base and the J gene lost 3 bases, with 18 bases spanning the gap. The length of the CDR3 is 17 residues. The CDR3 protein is CASSLDRVETKDYGYTF. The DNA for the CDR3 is TGTGCCAGCAGCTTAGACAGGGTTGAAACGAAAGACTATGGCTACACCTTC.

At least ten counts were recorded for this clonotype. The DNA for the CDR3 is TGCAGTGCTAGAGTTCTCCTACTAGCAGTACAAGAGACCCAGTACTTC. Its protein is CSARVLLLAVQETQYF. The chain links TRBV20-1 to TRBJ2-5, with D tentatively TRBD2 (6 bases). This CDR3 contains 16 residues. V was pared by 1 base and J by 2 bases, with 17 bases between. Germline-derived CDR1 and CDR2 are DFQATT and SNEGSKA (reference sequence).